Listed below are T cell receptor beta chains from one sample, sequenced in a study of T cells after yellow fever vaccination. TCRdb re-called the 5' RACE reads through MiXCR, storing one row per CDR3 protein. The sample holds some 350,000 distinct CDR3 sequences, roughly 6.2% seen once. The sample was PBMCs, taken 5 days after the yellow fever booster vaccination. The receptors were gathered from a man under 40 who received the YFV17D yellow fever vaccine. Both conserved end residues are part of each CDR3. The order of the fields is CDR3 length, V gene, CDR3 protein.

12 TRBV7-2 CASSSSAHEQYF
15 TRBV6-1 CASSLNYDRQNEQFF
14 TRBV20-1 CSAARQGLADTQYF
17 TRBV27 CASRPYLSGPNTGELFF
16 TRBV27 CASSLLAWDKLYEQYF
15 TRBV7-9 CASSPALGGAYGYTF
17 TRBV29-1 CSVPRTSGRGGTGELFF
14 TRBV5-1 CASSLEPSTHTQYF
13 TRBV2 CASAHREGETQYF
16 TRBV5-4 CASSLFSLSDTYEQYF
13 TRBV6-5 CASSYLDTDTQYF
18 TRBV20-1 CSAFEGTGRAKAKNIQYF
15 TRBV7-2 CASSLGGYIYEGQYF
15 TRBV19 CASSSLTGSSYEQYF